The 16 T cell receptor beta chains below were found in one sample sequenced in a study of T cell clonality in common variable immunodeficiency (dated by TCRdb to about 2015). The receptor library was made with the immunoSEQ multiplex PCR assay. This is the immuneACCESS table as TCRdb keeps it, with only in-frame sequences that have V and J called. A part of the clones is gone; compared with another copy, unresolved V genes explain less than half, and the rest is unexplained. For this sample, 55,000 to 65,000 clones are listed, none of them singletons. Together, the top ten hold around 1.6% of the sample. Sequenced material: peripheral blood mononuclear cells. These receptors originate from a person aged 18-69 years in good health.

In its sample, this clone was seen many times. CDR3 region: CSARGRREGSDTQYF. Incomplete CDR3 DNA: TGCAGTGCTAGAGGCCGGCGGGAGGGTTCAGATACG. The V and J genes are TRBV20-1 and TRBJ2-3; 9 positions agree with TRBD2. The DNA ends 3 residues before the CDR3 does, and the rest of the CDR3 is filled in from the germline J gene. CDR1 and CDR2 (germline): DFQATT, SNEGSKA (reference sequence). The CDR3 extends over 15 amino acids. Unmatched junction bases numbered 6, after V lost 1 base and J lost 4 bases.

There are many counts of this clone. One end of the junction varies from germline; a read error may be responsible. The read is 3 residues too short to cover the CDR3 end, so that end is filled in from the germline J gene. This chain joins TRBV4-2 and TRBJ2-1, with D perhaps TRBD1 (5 bases). Germline V gene lookup returns CDR1 LGHNA and CDR2 YNFKEQ. The CDR3 has 16 residues. The CDR3 spells CASSQGGRGSYNEQFF. The part of the CDR3 DNA that was read is TGCGCCAGCAGCCAAGGCGGAAGGGGCTCCTACAATGAG.

The table lists this clone with many counts. With the read ending 3 residues before the CDR3 end, the germline J gene is used to fill in that end. The sample carries other DNA sequences with the same CDR3. The V gene is TRBV6-2 or TRBV6-3, the J gene TRBJ2-2; 9 positions agree with TRBD1. Germline CDR1 is MNHEY and CDR2 is SVGEGT. V shed 9 bases, J shed 3 bases, and the junction held 8 bases outside the gene matches. The CDR3 is 15 residues long. CDR3 DNA (partial): TGTGCCAGGAGAAACAGGGGGCGCGACACCGGGGAG. It specifies CARRNRGRDTGE. The complete CDR3 protein is CARRNRGRDTGELFF.

The sample holds many counts of this clone. The CDR3 goes on 3 residues after the read ends, and that part is filled in from the germline J gene. This rearrangement joins TRBV15 to TRBJ2-7, with D tentatively TRBD1 or TRBD2 (5 bases each). V was cut by 1 base and J by 0 bases, with 10 bases left in between. This CDR3 has 15 amino acids. The germline gives CDR1 LNHNV, CDR2 YYDKDF (reference sequence). The sequenced CDR3 bases are TGTGCCACCAGCAGAGTAGAGGGGTCCTCCTACGAG. Its protein is CATSRVEGSSYE. The whole CDR3 protein reads CATSRVEGSSYEQYF.

There are many counts of this clone. The CDR3 end falls 3 residues outside the read, so it is completed with the germline J gene. This chain links TRBV20-1 with TRBJ2-5, with D tentatively TRBD2 (5 bases). The CDR3 covers 15 residues. V lost 2 bases and J lost 5, with 18 bases in between. The germline gives CDR1 DFQATT, CDR2 SNEGSKA (reference sequence). The CDR3 region is CSARTSWGTRETQYF. CDR3 DNA (partial): TGCAGTGCTAGAACATCCTGGGGTACTAGGGAGACC.

There are many counts of this clone. The CDR3 goes on 3 residues after the read ends, and that part is filled in from the germline J gene. The chain carries TRBV30 and TRBJ2-7; the D gene is possibly TRBD1 (6 bases). Germline V lookup: CDR1 GTSNPN, CDR2 SVGIG (reference sequence). V was clipped by 2 bases and J by 4 bases, with 9 bases between them. This CDR3 has 12 amino acids. The part of the CDR3 DNA that was read is TGTGCCTGGAGTACCACAGGGTACGAG. Translated: CAWSTTGYE. Given in full, the CDR3 is CAWSTTGYEQYF.

About this clone itself: The DNA ends 3 residues before the CDR3 does, and the rest of the CDR3 is filled in from the germline J gene. The gene calls are TRBV5-4 and TRBJ2-7; TRBD2 might be the D (5 bases). Germline V gives CDR1 SGHNT, CDR2 YYREEE (reference sequence). The CDR3 runs to 13 residues. V lost 3 bases, J lost 2 bases, and 9 bases lay in between. Incomplete CDR3 DNA: TGTGCCAGCAGCTCCGGGGAAACCTACGAG. Translating gives CASSSGETYE. The entire CDR3 protein is CASSSGETYEQYF.

The sample holds many counts of this clone. The CDR3 extends 3 residues past the end of the read, so its final part is completed from the germline J gene. The rearrangement uses TRBV29-1 and TRBJ2-3, with 12 positions matching TRBD2. Germline V lookup: CDR1 SQVTM, CDR2 ANQGSEA. The CDR3 is 15 amino acids. V trimming: 6 bases; J trimming: 2 bases; junction bases outside the gene matches: 6. The CDR3 reads CSVQPSGRVTDTQYF. The sequenced part of the CDR3 DNA is TGCAGCGTCCAACCTAGCGGGAGGGTCACAGATACG.

This clone was seen ten or more times. The read gets to within 3 residues of the CDR3 end, and the germline J gene fills in the rest. The V call is TRBV20-1, the J call TRBJ1-5; TRBD1 matches at 7 bases. Per germline, CDR1 DFQATT and CDR2 SNEGSKA (reference sequence). With V trimmed by 0 bases and J by 6 bases, 5 bases remained unmatched. This CDR3 region has 14 residues. Incomplete CDR3 DNA: TGCAGTGCTAGAGACCCACAGGGGAGTCAGCCC. Translating gives CSARDPQGSQP. The complete CDR3 reads CSARDPQGSQPQHF.

This clone was seen many times. Coverage ceases 3 residues before the CDR3 finishes, and the germline J gene fills in the end. The chain carries TRBV20-1 and TRBJ1-2; 9 bases match TRBD1. Germline CDR1 reads DFQATT; CDR2 reads SNEGSKA (reference sequence). This CDR3 has 14 amino acids. The sequenced part of the CDR3 DNA is TGCAGTGCTCCAAGTAACACAGGGGGCAACGGC. This translates into CSAPSNTGGNG. The entire CDR3 sequence reads CSAPSNTGGNGYTF.

This clone appeared many times. With the read ending 3 residues before the CDR3 end, the germline J gene is used to fill in that end. The V gene is TRBV7-3, the J gene TRBJ2-1; 7 nucleotides align to TRBD2. The CDR3 runs to 14 residues. V dropped 1 base and J dropped 5; count of bases not matched to a gene: 2. The germline gives CDR1 SGHTA, CDR2 FQGTGA. CDR3: CASSLSGRHNEQFF. CDR3 DNA (partial): TGTGCCAGCAGCTTAAGCGGGAGACACAATGAG.

This clone was seen many times. The DNA ends 3 residues before the CDR3 does, and the rest of the CDR3 is filled in from the germline J gene. The chain links TRBV11-2 to TRBJ2-1; the D gene could be TRBD1 or TRBD2 (7 bases each). Trimming cost V 2 bases and J 3 bases, with 11 bases left between them. This CDR3 has 15 residues. Germline V lookup: CDR1 SGHAT, CDR2 FQNNGV. The DNA read from the CDR3 is TGTGCCAGCAGCTTACAGGGGGAGGGCTACAATGAG. Its protein product is CASSLQGEGYNE. The full-length CDR3 reads as CASSLQGEGYNEQFF.

This clone was counted ten times or more. The sequenced part of the CDR3 DNA is TGCAGTGCTAGTTCTAGCGGGACCACAGATACG. It yields the protein CSASSSGTTDT. From start to end, the CDR3 is CSASSSGTTDTQYF. The rearrangement links TRBV20-1 to TRBJ2-3, with 9 bases matching TRBD2. The read is 3 residues too short to cover the CDR3 end, so that end is filled in from the germline J gene. The germline gives CDR1 DFQATT, CDR2 SNEGSKA (reference sequence). With V trimmed by 3 bases and J by 2 bases, 3 bases remained unmatched. The CDR3 length is 14 residues.

This clone has at least ten counts. The CDR3 end falls 3 residues outside the read, so it is completed with the germline J gene. The chain combines TRBV5-4 with TRBJ1-1, with 11 bases aligning to TRBD1. Germline-derived CDR1 and CDR2 are SGHNT and YYREEE (reference sequence). This CDR3 region has 15 residues. Germline trimming cut 1 base from V and 5 bases from J; bases unmatched to any gene: 4. CDR3 residues: CASSLPGTGGTEAFF. The covered CDR3 bases are TGTGCCAGCAGCTTGCCCGGGACAGGGGGAACTGAA.

This clone was counted at least ten times. The CDR3 end falls 3 residues outside the read, so it is completed with the germline J gene. The chain joins TRBV6-2 or TRBV6-3 to TRBJ2-7; D is unresolved. CDR1 and CDR2 from the germline V gene are MNHEY and SVGEGT. The CDR3 is made up of 12 amino acids. Trimming shortened V by 3 bases and J by 6 bases, and 9 bases separated the two germline ends. The CDR3 loop reads CASSYEGSEQYF. CDR3 DNA, as far as it was read: TGTGCCAGCAGTTATGAAGGCAGCGAG.

In this sample, this clone turned up many times. Read data end 3 residues before the CDR3 end; the end is taken from the germline J gene. V is TRBV5-4 and J is TRBJ2-3; 8 bases are shared with TRBD1. This CDR3 comprises 15 residues. The junction had 7 bases not matched to a gene; V was cut back by 3 bases and J by 4 bases. Germline values: CDR1 SGHNT, CDR2 YYREEE (reference sequence). Partial CDR3 DNA: TGTGCCAGCAGCTCGAGGACAGGGAACGCAGATACG. Translating gives CASSSRTGNADT. In full, the CDR3 reads CASSSRTGNADTQYF.